This T cell receptor (beta chain) stems from a study of blood T cell repertoires in COVID-19 (dated by TCRdb to 2020 to 2021). With regard to the full study: The collaborator samples originated in the United States, Italy and Spain and spanned the acute and convalescent phases of COVID-19. A de-identified subject ID, COVID-19 status, age in years and sex were almost always included in the sample metadata. The repertoires were released in a freely available public database intended as a resource for research on the immune response to SARS-CoV-2. Samples were obtained from the ongoing ImmuneRACE study (first 160 participants) and from some 1,200 subjects provided by 6 global collaborators. The material from the prospective study consisted of cDNA or gDNA derived from T cells, B-cell-depleted T cells, or PBMCs. Deeply sampled blood TCRbeta repertoires from subjects exposed to, actively infected with, or recovered from COVID-19 were included in the dataset. Where HLA class I and class II types were available, the types were taken from metadata supplied by the sample provider, not from assay-based typing. General study outcomes and caveats: Clinical and demographic metadata were provided uncurated, with the amount varying by source and participant.

A word on this clone: Its antigen remains undetermined. The sample holds no much larger clone one base away, and base qualities are not on file.

TCRbeta CDR3 regions were amplified from genomic DNA using the immunoSEQ Assay, a bias-controlled multiplex PCR. The paper's data handling went like this. Nucleated cell counts per sample were estimated from amplification of reference gene primers within the assay. Sequence reads were collapsed and filtered to measure the absolute abundance of every unique TCRbeta CDR3 rearrangement. For each sample, productive Simpson clonality was calculated by taking the square root of Simpson's diversity index across productive rearrangements. Drawn from immuneACCESS, this table holds only the in-frame rearrangements with V and J called that TCRdb kept. Clones are partly lost; checked studies trace under half to an unresolved V gene and leave the rest unexplained. V and J calls and clone size are as listed in that table; D and trimming were resolved from the DNA. The sample profile shows roughly 30,000 clones; roughly 85% of them were found once. The ten largest make up 14% of the sample.

The collaborating institutions used their own protocols to collect whole blood in K2EDTA tubes. For TCRbeta analysis, collaborators shipped samples in one of three forms: frozen whole blood, isolated PBMCs, or DNA extracted from either of those sample types. The germline V gene sets CDR1 to MDHEN and CDR2 to SYDVKM. V is trimmed back by 6 bases and J by 6 bases, and the junction contains 9 bases that no gene match accounts for. The CDR3 spans 14 residues, from the cysteine through the phenylalanine. The retained sequence is limited to the CDR3, 42 bases, with the frame set at the first base. Rearrangement joined TRBV28 to TRBJ1-1, and 8 junctional nucleotides match TRBD1. The specimen sequenced was peripheral blood. The clonotype was recovered from a human donor with acute or convalescent COVID-19. The donor label of this sample is uncertain. The nucleotides are TGTGCCAGCAGGTTACCGGGGGACAGGCCTGAAGCTTTCTTT. It is translated as CASRLPGDRPEAFF.